The next 2 T cell receptor beta chains were all read from a single sample in a study of blood T cell repertoires in COVID-19. Sequenced by immunoSEQ multiplex PCR; TCRdb stores in-frame clones only, minus some. Among 360,000 or so clones listed, roughly 90% were seen once. Sequencing was done on a sample of peripheral blood. The receptors derive from a man in his late teens or twenties with active or convalescent COVID-19.

This chain uses TRBV7-2 with TRBJ1-2; maybe TRBD1 (5 bases). In germline, CDR1 is SGHTA, CDR2 FQGNSA. The CDR3 is 15 residues long. The germline V and J ends were trimmed by 5 bases and 4 bases, with 17 bases remaining between them. DNA for the CDR3: TGTGCCAGCAGCCGTGACCAGGGTTCGGGCTATGGCTACACCTTC. It is translated as CASSRDQGSGYGYTF.

J is TRBJ1-2 and V is TRBV7-2; 10 positions match TRBD1. Germline V CDR1 and CDR2: SGHTA, FQGNSA. CDR3 length: 15 residues. The junction had 6 bases not matched to a gene; V was cut back by 1 base and J by 7 bases. The CDR3 DNA reads TGTGCCAGCAGCTTAGTTCGGGACAGGGGCGGTGGCTACACCTTC. Protein: CASSLVRDRGGGYTF.